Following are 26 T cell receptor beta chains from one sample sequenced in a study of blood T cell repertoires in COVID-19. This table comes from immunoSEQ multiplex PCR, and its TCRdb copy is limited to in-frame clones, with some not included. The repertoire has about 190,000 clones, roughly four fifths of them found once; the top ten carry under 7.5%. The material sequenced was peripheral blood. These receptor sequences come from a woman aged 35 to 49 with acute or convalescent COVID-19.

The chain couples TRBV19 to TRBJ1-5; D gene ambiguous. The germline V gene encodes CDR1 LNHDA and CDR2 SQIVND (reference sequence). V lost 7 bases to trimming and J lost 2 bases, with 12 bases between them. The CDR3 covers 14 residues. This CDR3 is CASISRTGNQPQHF. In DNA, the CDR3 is TGTGCCAGTATTAGTAGGACTGGCAATCAGCCCCAGCATTTT.

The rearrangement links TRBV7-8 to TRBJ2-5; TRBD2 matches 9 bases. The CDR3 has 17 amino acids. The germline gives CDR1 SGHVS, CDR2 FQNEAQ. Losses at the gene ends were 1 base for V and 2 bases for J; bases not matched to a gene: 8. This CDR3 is CASSLVGVAGVQETQYF. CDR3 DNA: TGTGCCAGCAGCTTAGTAGGAGTAGCGGGAGTGCAAGAGACCCAGTACTTC.

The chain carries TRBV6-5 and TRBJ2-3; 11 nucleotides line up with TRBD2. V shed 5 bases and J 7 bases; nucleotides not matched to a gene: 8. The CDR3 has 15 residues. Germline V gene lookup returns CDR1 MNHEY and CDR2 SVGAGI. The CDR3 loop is CASSLTSGTGNTQYF. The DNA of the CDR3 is TGTGCCAGCAGTCTGACTAGCGGGACCGGAAATACGCAGTATTTT.

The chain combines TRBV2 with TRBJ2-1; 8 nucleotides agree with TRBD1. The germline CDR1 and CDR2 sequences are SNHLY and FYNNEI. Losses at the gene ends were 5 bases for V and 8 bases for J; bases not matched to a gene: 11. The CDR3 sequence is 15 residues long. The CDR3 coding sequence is TGTGCCAGCAGTTCCGGGACAGGCCTCTATTATGAGCAGTTCTTC. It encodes CASSSGTGLYYEQFF.

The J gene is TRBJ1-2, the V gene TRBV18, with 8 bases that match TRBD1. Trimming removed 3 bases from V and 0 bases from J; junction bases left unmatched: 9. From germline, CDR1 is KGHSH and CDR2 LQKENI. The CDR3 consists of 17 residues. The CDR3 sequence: CASSPQGQALANYGYTF. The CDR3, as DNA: TGTGCCAGCTCACCTCAGGGACAGGCCTTAGCTAACTATGGCTACACCTTC. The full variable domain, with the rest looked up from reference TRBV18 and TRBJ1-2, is NAGVMQNPRHLVRRRGQEARLRCSPMKGHSHVYWYRQLPEEGLKFMVYLQKENIIDESGMPKERFSAEFPKEGPSILRIQQVVRGDSAAYFCASSPQGQALANYGYTFGSGTRLTVV.

The CDR3: CASSPGSSYEQYF. CDR3 in DNA: TGTGCCAGCTCGCCCGGTAGCTCCTACGAGCAGTACTTC. V gene TRBV19 combines with J gene TRBJ2-7; D unresolved. The CDR3 consists of 13 residues. The germline V gene encodes CDR1 LNHDA and CDR2 SQIVND (reference sequence). V was cut by 9 bases and J by 0 bases, with 12 bases left in between.

This chain's CDR3 is CASSYSTGAHNSPLHF. CDR3 nucleotides: TGTGCCAGCAGTTACTCCACAGGGGCCCATAATTCACCCCTCCACTTT. The chain recombines TRBV6-5 with TRBJ1-6; 7 bases map to TRBD1. Germline loops: CDR1 MNHEY, CDR2 SVGAGI. The V gene end was trimmed by 0 bases and the J gene end by 5 bases; junction bases not matched to a gene: 4. The CDR3 extends over 16 amino acids.

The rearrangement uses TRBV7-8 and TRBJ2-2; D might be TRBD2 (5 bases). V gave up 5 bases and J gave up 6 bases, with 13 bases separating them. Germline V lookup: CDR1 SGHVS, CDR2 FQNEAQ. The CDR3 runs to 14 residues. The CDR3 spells CASSAERGPGELFF. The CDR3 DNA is TGTGCCAGCAGCGCAGAAAGAGGGCCCGGGGAGCTGTTTTTT.

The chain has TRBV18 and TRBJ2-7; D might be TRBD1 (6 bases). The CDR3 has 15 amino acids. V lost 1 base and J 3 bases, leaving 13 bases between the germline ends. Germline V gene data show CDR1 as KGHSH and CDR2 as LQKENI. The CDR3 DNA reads TGTGCCAGCTCACCACGCGCCGGGACATACTACGAGCAGTACTTC. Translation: CASSPRAGTYYEQYF.

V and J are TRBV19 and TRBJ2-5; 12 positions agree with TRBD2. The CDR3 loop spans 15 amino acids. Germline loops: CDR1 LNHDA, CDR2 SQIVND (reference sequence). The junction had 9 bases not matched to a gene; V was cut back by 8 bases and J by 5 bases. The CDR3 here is CASRLAGGPGETQYF. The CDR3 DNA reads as TGTGCCAGTCGGCTAGCGGGAGGGCCGGGGGAGACCCAGTACTTC.

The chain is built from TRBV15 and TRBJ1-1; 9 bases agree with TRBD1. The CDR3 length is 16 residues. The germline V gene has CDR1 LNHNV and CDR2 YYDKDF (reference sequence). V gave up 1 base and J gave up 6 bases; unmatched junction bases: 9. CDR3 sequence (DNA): TGTGCCACCAGCAGAGGTCCGAGGACAGGGGAGGCTGAAGCTTTCTTT. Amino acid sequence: CATSRGPRTGEAEAFF.

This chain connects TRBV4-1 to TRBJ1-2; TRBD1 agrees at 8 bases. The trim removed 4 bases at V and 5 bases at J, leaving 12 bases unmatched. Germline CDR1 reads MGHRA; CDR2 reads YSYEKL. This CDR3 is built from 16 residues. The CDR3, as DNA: TGCGCCAGCAGCCGCCAAGTGGACAGGGACCTATATGGCTACACCTTC. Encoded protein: CASSRQVDRDLYGYTF.

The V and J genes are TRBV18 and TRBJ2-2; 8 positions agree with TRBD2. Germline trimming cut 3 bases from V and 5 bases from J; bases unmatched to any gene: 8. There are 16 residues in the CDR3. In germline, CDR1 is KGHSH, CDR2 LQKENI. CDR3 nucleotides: TGTGCCAGCTCACCCGCGACTAGCGTACAAACCGGGGAGCTGTTTTTT. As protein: CASSPATSVQTGELFF.

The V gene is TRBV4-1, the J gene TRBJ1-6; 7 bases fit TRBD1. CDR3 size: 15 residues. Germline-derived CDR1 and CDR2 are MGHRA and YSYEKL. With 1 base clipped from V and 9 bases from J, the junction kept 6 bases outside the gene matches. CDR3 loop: CASSQVGQRSSPLHF. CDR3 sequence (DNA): TGCGCCAGCAGCCAAGTGGGACAGCGATCTTCACCCCTCCACTTT.

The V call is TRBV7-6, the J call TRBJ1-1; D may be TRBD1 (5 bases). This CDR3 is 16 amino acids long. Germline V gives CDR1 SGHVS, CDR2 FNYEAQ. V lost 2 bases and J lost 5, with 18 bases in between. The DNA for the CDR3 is TGTGCCAGCAGCTTACGACCTGGACAATCGAATACTGAAGCTTTCTTT. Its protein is CASSLRPGQSNTEAFF.

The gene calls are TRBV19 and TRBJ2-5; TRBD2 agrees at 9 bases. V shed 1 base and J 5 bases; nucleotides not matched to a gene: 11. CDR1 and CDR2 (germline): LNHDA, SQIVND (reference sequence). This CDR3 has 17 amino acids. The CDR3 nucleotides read TGTGCCAGTAGTATAGGTAGCGGGGGAGTTTGGCGTGAGACCCAGTACTTC. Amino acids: CASSIGSGGVWRETQYF.

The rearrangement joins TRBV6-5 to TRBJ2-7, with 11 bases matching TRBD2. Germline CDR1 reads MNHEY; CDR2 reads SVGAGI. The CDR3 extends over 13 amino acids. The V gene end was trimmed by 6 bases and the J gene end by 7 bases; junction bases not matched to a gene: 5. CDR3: CASRLAGVREQYF. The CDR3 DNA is TGTGCCAGCAGACTAGCGGGAGTGAGGGAGCAGTACTTC.

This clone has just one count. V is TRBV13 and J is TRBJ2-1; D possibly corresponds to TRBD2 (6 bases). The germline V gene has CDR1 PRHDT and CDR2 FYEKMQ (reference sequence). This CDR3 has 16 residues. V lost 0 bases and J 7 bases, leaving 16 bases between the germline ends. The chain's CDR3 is CASSLGLWEGGNEQFF. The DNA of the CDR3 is TGTGCCAGCAGCTTAGGCCTTTGGGAAGGAGGGAATGAGCAGTTCTTC.

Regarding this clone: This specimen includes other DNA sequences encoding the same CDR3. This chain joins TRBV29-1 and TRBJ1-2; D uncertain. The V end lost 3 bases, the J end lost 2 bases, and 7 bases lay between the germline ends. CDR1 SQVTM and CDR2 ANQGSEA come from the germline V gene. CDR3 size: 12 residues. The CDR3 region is CSVEAGNYGYTF. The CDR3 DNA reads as TGCAGCGTTGAGGCCGGGAACTATGGCTACACCTTC. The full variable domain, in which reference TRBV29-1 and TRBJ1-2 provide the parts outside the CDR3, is SAVISQKPSRDICQRGTSLTIQCQVDSQVTMMFWYRQQPGQSLTLIATANQGSEATYESGFVIDKFPISRPNLTFSTLTVSNMSPEDSSIYLCSVEAGNYGYTFGSGTRLTVV.

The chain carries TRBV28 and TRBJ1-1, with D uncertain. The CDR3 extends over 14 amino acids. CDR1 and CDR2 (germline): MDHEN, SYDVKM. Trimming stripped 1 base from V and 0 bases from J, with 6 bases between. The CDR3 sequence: CASSLFPVNTEAFF. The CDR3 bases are TGTGCCAGCAGTTTATTTCCCGTGAACACTGAAGCTTTCTTT.

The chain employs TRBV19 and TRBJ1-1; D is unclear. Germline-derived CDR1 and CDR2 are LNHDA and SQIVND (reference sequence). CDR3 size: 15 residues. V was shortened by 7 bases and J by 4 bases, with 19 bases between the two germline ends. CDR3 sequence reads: CASTPVPDGSTEAFF. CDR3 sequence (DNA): TGTGCCAGTACCCCGGTCCCGGACGGGAGCACTGAAGCTTTCTTT.

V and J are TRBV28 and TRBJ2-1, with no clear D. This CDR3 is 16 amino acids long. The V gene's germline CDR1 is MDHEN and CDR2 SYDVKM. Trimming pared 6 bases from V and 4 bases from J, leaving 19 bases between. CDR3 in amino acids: CASSPVGEPGYNEQFF. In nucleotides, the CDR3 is TGTGCCAGCAGCCCCGTGGGTGAGCCCGGGTACAATGAGCAGTTCTTC.

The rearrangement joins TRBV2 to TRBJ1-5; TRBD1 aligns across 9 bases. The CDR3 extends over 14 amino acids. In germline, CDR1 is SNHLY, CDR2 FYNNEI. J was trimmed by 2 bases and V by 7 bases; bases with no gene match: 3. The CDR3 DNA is TGTGCCAGCATGTGGGACAGGGGCAATCAGCCCCAGCATTTT. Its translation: CASMWDRGNQPQHF.

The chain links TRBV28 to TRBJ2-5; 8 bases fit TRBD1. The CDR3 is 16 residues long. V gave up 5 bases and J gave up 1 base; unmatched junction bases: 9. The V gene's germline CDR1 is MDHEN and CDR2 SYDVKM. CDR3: CASSHMTGAIQETQYF. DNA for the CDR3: TGTGCCAGCAGTCATATGACAGGGGCCATCCAAGAGACCCAGTACTTC.

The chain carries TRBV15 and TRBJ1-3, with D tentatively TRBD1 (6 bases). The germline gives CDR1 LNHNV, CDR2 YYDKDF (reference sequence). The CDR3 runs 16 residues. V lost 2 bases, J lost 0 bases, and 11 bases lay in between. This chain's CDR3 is CATSRKLGGSGNTIYF. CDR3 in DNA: TGTGCCACCAGCAGAAAATTAGGGGGCTCTGGAAACACCATATATTTT. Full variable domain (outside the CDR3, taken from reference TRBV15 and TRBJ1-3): DAMVIQNPRYQVTQFGKPVTLSCSQTLNHNVMYWYQQKSSQAPKLLFHYYDKDFNNEADTPDNFQSRRPNTSFCFLDIRSPGLGDTAMYLCATSRKLGGSGNTIYFGEGSWLTVV.

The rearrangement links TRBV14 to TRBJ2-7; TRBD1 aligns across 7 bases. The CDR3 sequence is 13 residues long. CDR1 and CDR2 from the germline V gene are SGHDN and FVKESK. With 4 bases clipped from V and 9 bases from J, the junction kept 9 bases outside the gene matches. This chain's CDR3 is CASSPSHRGRQYF. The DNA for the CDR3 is TGTGCCAGCAGCCCCTCGCACAGGGGACGGCAGTACTTC.